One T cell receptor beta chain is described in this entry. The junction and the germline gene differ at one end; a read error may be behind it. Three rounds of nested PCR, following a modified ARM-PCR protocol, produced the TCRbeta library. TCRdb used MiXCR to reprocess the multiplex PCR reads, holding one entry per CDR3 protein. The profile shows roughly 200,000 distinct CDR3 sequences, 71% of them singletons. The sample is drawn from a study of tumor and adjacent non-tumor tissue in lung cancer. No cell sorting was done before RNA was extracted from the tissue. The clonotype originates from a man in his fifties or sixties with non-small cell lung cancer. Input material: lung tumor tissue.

The CDR3 protein is CAGSTDREEHYF. In DNA form, the CDR3 reads TGTGCCGGATCCACGGACAGGGAGGAGCATTACTTC. The chain has TRBV19 and TRBJ2-7, with 8 bases lining up with TRBD1. Germline V CDR1 and CDR2: LNHDA, SQIVND (reference sequence). This CDR3 has 12 amino acids.